Listed here are 9 T cell receptor beta chains from one sample, sequenced in a study of T cell repertoires in cytomegalovirus infection (dated by TCRdb to about 2019). Instrument used: Illumina HiSeq 1500. The raw public data were reprocessed by TCRdb itself: fastp quality trimming at Q25, MiXCR clonotype calling, in-frame beta chains only. All rows with the same CDR3 protein become a single entry with the most common DNA and genes. The sample data list roughly 990,000 distinct CDR3 sequences, and about a third of these were observed just once. The leading ten clones occupy about 14% of the sample. Taken with the paper, the label for treatment or condition translates to: in vitro stimulation with specific CMV peptide epitopes to enrich CMV-specific T cells. These TCRs' antigens remain unknown. Sequencing used cultured CD8+ T cells from PBMCs, obtained from culture after CMV antigen stimulation. The receptor set was obtained from a human donor in good health (CMV status not recorded). Some clones in this sample may be carry-over from other donors' samples.

This clonotype has a single count. The chain couples TRBV7-6 to TRBJ1-5; TRBD1 agrees at 7 bases. Trimming took 3 bases from V and 6 from J; bases not matched to a gene: 14. From germline, CDR1 is SGHVS and CDR2 FNYEAQ. The CDR3 length is 17 residues. This CDR3 reads CASSFALRQGGSQPQHF. CDR3 coding DNA: TGTGCCAGCAGCTTTGCTCTACGACAGGGCGGGAGTCAGCCCCAGCATTTT.

This clonotype has just a few counts. CDR3 nucleotide sequence: TGTGCCAGCAGCCTGCAGGGGTTCCCCTACGAGCAGTACGTC. This codes for CASSLQGFPYEQYV. The V and J genes are TRBV11-2 and TRBJ2-7, with a weak D call TRBD1 (6 bases). The CDR3 spans 14 residues. The germline V gene has CDR1 SGHAT and CDR2 FQNNGV. V lost 5 bases to trimming and J lost 2 bases, with 13 bases between them.

The CDR3 spells CASSFPGANYGYTF. CDR3 nucleotides: TGTGCCAGCAGTTTCCCAGGGGCTAACTATGGCTACACCTTC. The chain couples TRBV28 to TRBJ1-2, with D perhaps TRBD1 (6 bases). There are 14 residues in the CDR3. CDR1 is MDHEN, CDR2 SYDVKM, per germline. Trimming cost V 3 bases and J 0 bases, with 8 bases left between them.

This chain connects TRBV7-9 to TRBJ2-1; 11 bases are shared with TRBD2. V was pared by 6 bases and J by 8 bases, with 9 bases of the junction left unmatched. Germline V gene lookup returns CDR1 SEHNR and CDR2 FQNEAQ (reference sequence). The CDR3 runs to 15 residues. CDR3 region: CASSIRTSGLDEQFF. CDR3 coding DNA: TGTGCCAGCAGTATCCGGACTAGCGGGTTGGATGAGCAGTTCTTC.

This clonotype has more than one count but fewer than ten. The rearrangement joins TRBV12-3 or TRBV12-4 to TRBJ2-7; TRBD1 matches 11 bases. V shed 3 bases and J 1 base; nucleotides not matched to a gene: 11. The CDR3 runs 18 residues. CDR3 sequence (DNA): TGTGCCAGCAGTTTTGAGCTCTTGGGGGACAGGGGGTCCTACGAGCAGTACTTC. The encoded protein is CASSFELLGDRGSYEQYF.

In the case of this clonotype: A much larger clone sits a single nucleotide away, making a read error possible. This likely comes from a read error, as the CDR3 has no conserved phenylalanine or tryptophan at its end. The J gene is TRBJ1-3, the V gene TRBV7-6, with 9 bases identical to TRBD1. Germline V gene sequence: CDR1 SGHVS, CDR2 FNYEAQ. The CDR3 sequence is 16 residues long. Losses at the gene ends were 4 bases for V and 9 bases for J; bases not matched to a gene: 13. The CDR3 DNA follows: TGTGCCAGCAGCTACGGACAGGGGCCTTCCGAGGTCACCATATATTTA. Encoded protein: CASSYGQGPSEVTIYL.

This clonotype was seen a single time. The V gene is TRBV5-3, the J gene TRBJ2-7, with a possible D match to TRBD2 (5 bases). TRBV5-3 is known as an ORF, though its function is uncertain. The CDR3 covers 17 residues. The CDR3 loop is CASSLALRGWGAREQYV. CDR3 coding DNA: TGTGCCAGCAGCTTGGCCCTCCGAGGGTGGGGAGCCAGAGAGCAGTACGTC.

The CDR3 loop reads CASSPQEGPNEQFF. In DNA form, the CDR3 reads TGTGCCAGCTCACCGCAGGAGGGGCCAAATGAGCAGTTCTTC. J is TRBJ2-1 and V is TRBV5-5; D is perhaps TRBD2 (6 bases). There are 14 residues in the CDR3. Germline values: CDR1 SGHKS, CDR2 YYEKEE (reference sequence). V was clipped by 7 bases and J by 7 bases, with 18 bases between them.

CDR3 amino acids: CASRTAVETDTQYF. For the CDR3, the DNA is TGTGCCAGCAGGACAGCGGTAGAGACAGATACGCAGTATTTT. J is TRBJ2-3 and V is TRBV6-1; TRBD1 or TRBD2 may be the D gene (5 bases each). This CDR3 has 14 amino acids. V was trimmed by 6 bases and J by 3 bases, leaving 13 bases between them. From germline, CDR1 is MNHNS and CDR2 SASEGT.